A selection of T cell receptor beta chains follows, all from one sample in a study of monozygotic twins with inflammatory bowel disease. With the 5' RACE reads reprocessed, TCRdb shows one record per CDR3 protein and no DNA. The sample is made up of roughly 160,000 distinct CDR3 sequences, and the top ten hold about 2.4% of it. Input material: blood. Every receptor here comes from a human donor with ulcerative colitis or Crohn's disease, or a healthy co-twin of an affected twin (not recorded which). Each CDR3 is given with its conserved first and last residue.

CASSIGTGPSGANVLTF TRBJ2-6 17 TRBV19
CATSSGTSGSWDTQYF TRBJ2-3 16 TRBV15
CASSQDFTRDQPQHF TRBJ1-5 15 TRBV3-1
CASSGVAGSDPADTQYF TRBJ2-3 17 TRBV11-2
CASRPTGTADNEQFF TRBJ2-1 15 TRBV12-3/TRBV12-4
CSARGANEQFF TRBJ2-1 11 TRBV20-1
CASSNRGSQETQYF TRBJ2-5 14 TRBV9
CASSLFLDSNEKLFF TRBJ1-4 15 TRBV11-2
CASSPTEGGDQPQHF TRBJ1-5 15 TRBV7-9
CASSLTAQDDSPLHF TRBJ1-6 15 TRBV7-3
CASSQRQGYNYGYTF TRBJ1-2 15 TRBV4-3
CASSQGQAGNQETQYF TRBJ2-5 16 TRBV4-1
CASSQARTLAYEQFF TRBJ2-1 15 TRBV4-3
CASSLAGVEAETQYF TRBJ2-5 15 TRBV27
CASSLGLAPYEQYF TRBJ2-7 14 TRBV27
CASSPWTTANTGELFF TRBJ2-2 16 TRBV18
CASSLGQGSFSNQPQHF TRBJ1-5 17 TRBV7-2
CSARKGARGGELFF TRBJ2-2 14 TRBV20-1
CANQRTGGYEQYF TRBJ2-7 13 TRBV12-3/TRBV12-4
CSAAGGYEQYF TRBJ2-7 11 TRBV20-1
CATSDPDRGYEQYF TRBJ2-7 14 TRBV24-1
CASRSGTTYEQYF TRBJ2-7 13 TRBV28
CASSPPLAENTGELFF TRBJ2-2 16 TRBV6-1
CASSLATSGSHTGELFF TRBJ2-2 17 TRBV7-9
CSAEGTSTDTQYF TRBJ2-3 13 TRBV20-1
CASSLSGGREDYEQYF TRBJ2-7 16 TRBV7-2
CAISDTRDRGPNEQFF TRBJ2-1 16 TRBV10-3
CASLDSKNEKLFF TRBJ1-4 13 TRBV4-2
CATSDLNQPQHF TRBJ1-5 12 TRBV24-1
CASSSGLDYYTGELFF TRBJ2-2 16 TRBV5-6
CASSRIGAGLYNEQFF TRBJ2-1 16 TRBV5-1
CATSRQHRGEEKLFF TRBJ1-4 15 TRBV15
CASSVNFGYEQYF TRBJ2-7 13 TRBV6-1
CASSTVRGVTEAFF TRBJ1-1 14 TRBV7-2
CASSLFIRPPGASGANYGYTF TRBJ1-2 21 TRBV5-1
CASSSLPGQTNTGELFF TRBJ2-2 17 TRBV5-5
CASSLDFGTDQYF TRBJ2-5 13 TRBV11-2
CASSLAAYSNQPQHF TRBJ1-5 15 TRBV7-2
CASSYRRAPGNTIYF TRBJ1-3 15 TRBV6-2/TRBV6-3
CASSLARYTGSQINEQFF TRBJ2-1 18 TRBV4-3
CASSTRTGEQFF TRBJ2-1 12 TRBV5-1
CATTPGQDNSPLHF TRBJ1-6 14 TRBV5-1
CASSQVYGSTDTQYF TRBJ2-3 15 TRBV3-1
CASSPGGGNEQFF TRBJ2-1 13 TRBV27
CASSLTSAPYNEQFF TRBJ2-1 15 TRBV5-1